This T cell receptor (beta chain) comes out of a study of T-cell reconstitution after alpha-beta-depleted transplantation in children listed by TCRdb under 2016. As for the study more broadly: Using TCR repertoire profiling, the study followed T-cell immune reconstitution in a quantitative way in children after TCRalphabeta/CD19-depleted allogeneic hematopoietic cell transplantation.

Here V drops 3 bases and J drops 1 base, and the junction holds 3 bases not matched to any gene. CDR1 and CDR2 are drawn from the germline V gene: ENHRY, SYGVKD. There are 14 amino acids in the CDR3, from cysteine to phenylalanine inclusive. Here the CDR3 DNA is all that survives: 42 bases in frame from base 1. Regarding this clonotype: It has no known antigen specificity. There are no base qualities to consult, and no much larger clone falls within one base.

The sample's treatment or condition, from its label and the paper: allogeneic hematopoietic cell transplantation with graft depleted of TCRalphabeta T cells and CD19 B cells. Transplant recipients were children who received TCRalphabeta/CD19-depleted allogeneic hematopoietic cell grafts. General study outcomes and caveats: In some patients, the high TCRbeta diversity seen at day 60 was put down to recipient T cells and intrathymic progenitors that had survived conditioning. Over subsequent months, a decline in hyperexpanded clone frequencies was noted, and after one year, T-cell counts and TCRbeta diversity were mostly ascribed to newly produced T cells. The apparently early alphabetaT-cell count recovery about two months after transplant was reportedly dependent on only several hundred rapidly expanded clones derived from non-depleted graft cells.

Receptors were amplified or captured by PCR. The data were produced on an Illumina HiSeq 2500. TCR library preparation used molecular barcoding, with unique molecular identifiers applied to normalize quantification of the TCRbeta repertoire. The raw public data were reprocessed by TCRdb itself: fastp quality trimming at Q25, MiXCR clonotype calling, in-frame beta chains only. Identical CDR3 protein sequences are pooled into one entry, listed with their most common genes and DNA. Counted in this sample were more than 400,000 distinct CDR3 sequences; about an eighth of them appeared once. The ten largest clones capture around 15% of the sample.

The TCR originated in a female patient younger than 10 who had a stem cell transplant for aplastic anemia, so the T cells may come from the graft donor. This specimen was PBMCs, mostly from graft donor cells, taken 180 days after TCRalphabeta/CD19-depleted stem cell transplant. The V gene is TRBV10-3 and the J gene is TRBJ2-7, with 7 bases aligning to TRBD1. The CDR3 region: CAISETGESYEQYF. The base sequence is TGTGCCATCAGTGAAACAGGGGAATCCTACGAGCAGTACTTC.